Each of the 23 T cell receptor beta chains below was sequenced from the same sample in a study of T cell responses to AZD1222 COVID-19 vaccine. The repertoire was sequenced with immunoSEQ multiplex PCR; TCRdb's copy has only in-frame clones and lacks some. This sample has 99,000 or so clones, with 85% to 90% found just once. The sample in question was peripheral blood, obtained 28 days after the second AZD1222 dose. The receptor source for this set is an adult who received the AZD1222 COVID-19 vaccine.

The sample holds a few counts of this clone. The chain carries TRBV7-2 and TRBJ1-3; 7 nucleotides agree with TRBD1. The CDR3 is 17 residues long. Looked up from germline, CDR1 is SGHTA and CDR2 is FQGNSA. Trimming at V came to 3 bases and at J to 0 bases, leaving 8 bases not matched to a gene. CDR3 residues: CASSFVSGGTSGNTIYF. CDR3 nucleotide sequence: TGTGCCAGCAGCTTTGTGTCAGGGGGGACCTCTGGAAACACCATATATTTT. The full variable domain, rest sourced from reference TRBV7-2 and TRBJ1-3, is GAGVSQSPSNKVTEKGKDVELRCDPISGHTALYWYRQSLGQGLEFLIYFQGNSAPDKSGLPSDRFSAERTGGSVSTLTIQRTQQEDSAVYLCASSFVSGGTSGNTIYFGEGSWLTVV.

The rearrangement links TRBV5-1 to TRBJ1-3; D gene unclear. Trimming stripped 4 bases from V and 2 bases from J, with 7 bases between. The V gene's germline CDR1 is SGHRS and CDR2 YFSETQ. The CDR3 has 13 residues. CDR3 coding DNA: TGCGCCAGCAGCCCCCCGGCTGGAAACACCATATATTTT. Translated: CASSPPAGNTIYF.

The chain links TRBV9 to TRBJ2-1, with TRBD2 identical over 10 bases. Germline trimming cut 8 bases from V and 8 bases from J; bases unmatched to any gene: 13. CDR1 and CDR2 from the germline V gene are SGDLS and YYNGEE. This CDR3 is built from 15 residues. As DNA, the CDR3 is TGTGCCAGGGGTCGAGCGGGAGGGCCTTGGGATGAGCAGTTCTTC. Translated, it gives CARGRAGGPWDEQFF.

The rearrangement links TRBV28 to TRBJ1-1, with D possibly being TRBD1 (6 bases). CDR3 length equals 17 residues. Germline V gene lookup returns CDR1 MDHEN and CDR2 SYDVKM. With 7 bases removed from V and 0 bases from J, the gap between germline ends came to 21 bases. The CDR3 DNA sequence: TGTGCCAGCACCGATCGCGGGGGGCCCATTATGAACACTGAAGCTTTCTTT. Translated: CASTDRGGPIMNTEAFF.

This rearrangement joins TRBV19 to TRBJ1-1, with 10 bases that match TRBD1. This CDR3 comprises 15 residues. After removal of 4 bases from V and 3 bases from J, the junction contained 5 bases not matched to a gene. CDR1 and CDR2 from the germline V gene are LNHDA and SQIVND (reference sequence). DNA for the CDR3: TGTGCCAGTAGTAGGACCGGGACAGGGGACACTGAAGCTTTCTTT. This sequence encodes CASSRTGTGDTEAFF.

CDR3 protein: CASTGRLAGGYEQFF. In DNA form, the CDR3 reads TGTGCCAGCACCGGACGACTAGCGGGAGGATATGAGCAGTTCTTC. This chain uses TRBV25-1 with TRBJ2-1, with 13 positions matching TRBD2. Germline V gene data show CDR1 as MGHDK and CDR2 as SYGVNS. V shed 7 bases and J 8 bases; nucleotides not matched to a gene: 8. The CDR3 contains 15 residues. The whole variable domain, filled in from reference TRBV25-1 and TRBJ2-1, reads EADIYQTPRYLVIGTGKKITLECSQTMGHDKMYWYQQDPGMELHLIHYSYGVNSTEKGDLSSESTVSRIRTEHFPLTLESARPSHTSQYLCASTGRLAGGYEQFFGPGTRLTVL.

The V and J genes are TRBV10-1 and TRBJ2-3, with 12 bases matching TRBD2. This CDR3 has 17 residues. Germline CDR1 and CDR2: WNHNN and SYGVQD (reference sequence). Germline trimming cut 2 bases from V and 2 bases from J; bases unmatched to any gene: 5. Written as DNA, the CDR3 is TGCGCCAGCAGTGAGGGAGGGACTAGCGGGCCCACAGATACGCAGTATTTT. Amino acids: CASSEGGTSGPTDTQYF.

V is TRBV18 and J is TRBJ2-5, with a weak D call TRBD1 (6 bases). The V end lost 1 base, the J end lost 1 base, and 7 bases lay between the germline ends. Germline-derived CDR1 and CDR2 are KGHSH and LQKENI. This CDR3 is built from 14 residues. The CDR3 reads CASSPQTGQETQYF. The CDR3 DNA sequence: TGTGCCAGCTCACCACAGACAGGCCAAGAGACCCAGTACTTC.

This chain joins TRBV11-2 and TRBJ1-3; no clear D. Germline lookup yields CDR1 SGHAT and CDR2 FQNNGV. Deletions cut 10 bases from V and 0 bases from J, with 10 bases between. This CDR3 spans 13 amino acids. The CDR3 is CATQVNSGNTIYF. The CDR3 DNA reads as TGTGCCACCCAGGTTAACTCTGGAAACACCATATATTTT.

A note on this clone: In the same sample, other DNA sequences code for this CDR3. The V gene is TRBV6-5, the J gene TRBJ1-3; D remains unclear. V lost 5 bases and J lost 0, with 8 bases in between. The CDR3 spans 14 residues. The V gene's germline CDR1 is MNHEY and CDR2 SVGAGI. CDR3 coding DNA: TGTGCCAGCAGTCCCTTACTCTCTGGAAACACCATATATTTT. It translates to CASSPLLSGNTIYF.

The chain uses TRBV3-1 (or the pseudogene TRBV3-2) and TRBJ2-5; D gene unclear. The ends were cut back, 1 base at V and 0 bases at J, with 6 bases in the middle. The CDR3 loop spans 14 amino acids. The germline gives CDR1 LGHDT, CDR2 YNNKEL (reference sequence). CDR3 protein: CASSQGRNQETQYF. The CDR3 DNA is TGTGCCAGCAGCCAAGGGAGAAACCAAGAGACCCAGTACTTC.

This chain links TRBV6-5 with TRBJ1-3, with TRBD1 identical over 8 bases. J lost 0 bases, V lost 6 bases, and 4 bases had no gene match. Germline V gene data show CDR1 as MNHEY and CDR2 as SVGAGI. The CDR3 totals 15 residues. The DNA of the CDR3 is TGTGCCAGCAGGACCACAGGGGGCTCTGGAAACACCATATATTTT. As protein: CASRTTGGSGNTIYF.

This rearrangement joins TRBV19 to TRBJ2-5, with D perhaps matching TRBD1 (5 bases). The germline CDR1 and CDR2 sequences are LNHDA and SQIVND (reference sequence). CDR3 length equals 15 residues. Trimming shortened V by 6 bases and J by 5 bases, and 19 bases separated the two germline ends. CDR3: CASRGQKAPQETQYF. CDR3 nucleotides: TGTGCCAGTAGGGGGCAAAAGGCCCCCCAGGAGACCCAGTACTTC.

The chain recombines TRBV5-1 with TRBJ1-1, with a possible D match to TRBD1 (5 bases). Deletions cut 4 bases from V and 3 bases from J, with 16 bases between. This CDR3 is 15 amino acids long. Per germline, CDR1 SGHRS and CDR2 YFSETQ. The CDR3 reads CASSGGGPGDTEAFF. For the CDR3, the DNA is TGCGCCAGCAGCGGGGGAGGGCCGGGAGACACTGAAGCTTTCTTT.

V is TRBV24-1 and J is TRBJ2-2; either TRBD1 or TRBD2 may supply D (6 bases each). This CDR3 spans 15 amino acids. Trimming took off 3 bases at V and 3 bases at J, with 10 bases between the two ends. Per germline, CDR1 KGHDR and CDR2 SFDVKD. The CDR3 DNA reads as TGTGCCACCAGTGATGCAGGGGAGGACACCGGGGAGCTGTTTTTT. Translating gives CATSDAGEDTGELFF.

This clone was observed a few times. V gene TRBV5-5 combines with J gene TRBJ1-1; possibly TRBD1 for D (5 bases). Trimming pared 2 bases from V and 5 bases from J, leaving 10 bases between. CDR1 and CDR2 from the germline V gene are SGHKS and YYEKEE (reference sequence). This CDR3 is built from 13 residues. Written as DNA, the CDR3 is TGTGCCAGCAGCTTAGGGGTTACAACTGAAGCTTTCTTT. It specifies CASSLGVTTEAFF. The whole variable domain, remainder taken from reference TRBV5-5 and TRBJ1-1, is DAGVTQSPTHLIKTRGQQVTLRCSPISGHKSVSWYQQVLGQGPQFIFQYYEKEERGRGNFPDRFSARQFPNYSSELNVNALLLGDSALYLCASSLGVTTEAFFGQGTRLTVV.

This rearrangement joins TRBV27 to TRBJ1-6; 10 nucleotides agree with TRBD1. V was clipped by 1 base and J by 6 bases; unmatched bases: 6. This CDR3 is 17 amino acids long. Germline lookup yields CDR1 MNHEY and CDR2 SMNVEV (reference sequence). The CDR3: CASSLFGQGDGNSPLHF. The CDR3 DNA sequence: TGTGCCAGCAGTTTATTTGGACAGGGGGACGGTAATTCACCCCTCCACTTT.

The rearrangement uses TRBV27 and TRBJ1-2; no clear D gene. The CDR3 sequence is 11 residues long. Germline assignment: CDR1 MNHEY and CDR2 SMNVEV (reference sequence). V gave up 11 bases and J gave up 2 bases, with 9 bases separating them. CDR3 sequence (DNA): TGTGCCGCGGAGGTAAACTATGGCTACACCTTC. Translated, it gives CAAEVNYGYTF.

The CDR3 protein is CASSDGTISGNTIYF. CDR3 nucleotide sequence: TGTGCCAGCAGTGATGGGACCATCTCTGGAAACACCATATATTTT. This rearrangement joins TRBV2 to TRBJ1-3, with D possibly being TRBD1 (5 bases). V lost 3 bases and J 0 bases, leaving 9 bases between the germline ends. This CDR3 has 15 amino acids. Per the germline V gene, CDR1 is SNHLY and CDR2 is FYNNEI.

This sequence joins TRBV7-8 and TRBJ2-7; D is unclear. The V gene lost 2 bases and the J gene lost 1 base, with 12 bases spanning the gap. The CDR3 sequence is 15 residues long. The germline CDR1 and CDR2 sequences are SGHVS and FQNEAQ. CDR3 DNA: TGTGCCAGCAGCTTAATAACTCACGGTTCCTACGAGCAGTACTTC. This encodes CASSLITHGSYEQYF.

The J gene is TRBJ1-1, the V gene TRBV10-3; D unclear. The CDR3 extends over 15 amino acids. V lost 2 bases and J lost 1, with 11 bases in between. Germline CDR1 reads ENHRY; CDR2 reads SYGVKD. The CDR3 nucleotides are TGTGCCATCAGTGAGCGTGGGGATGGGAACACTGAAGCTTTCTTT. It codes for CAISERGDGNTEAFF.

The chain employs TRBV28 and TRBJ1-3, with TRBD1 as a possible D gene (6 bases). The CDR3 contains 13 residues. V lost 7 bases, J lost 3 bases, and 10 bases lay in between. Looked up from germline, CDR1 is MDHEN and CDR2 is SYDVKM. Here the CDR3 reads CASIGGLGNTIYF. The CDR3 DNA reads as TGTGCCAGCATTGGGGGGCTTGGAAACACCATATATTTT.

This chain connects TRBV27 to TRBJ2-7, with D perhaps TRBD2 (6 bases). In germline, CDR1 is MNHEY, CDR2 SMNVEV (reference sequence). V lost 2 bases and J 5 bases, leaving 13 bases between the germline ends. The CDR3 totals 14 residues. The CDR3 region has the DNA TGTGCCAGCAGTTTAGAGGAGGGTAGAAACGAGCAGTACTTC. Its protein product is CASSLEEGRNEQYF.